This TCR beta chain appears in the sequencing data of a study of blood T cell repertoires in COVID-19 (dated by TCRdb to 2018 to 2020). Background on the whole study: Samples from collaborators originated in the United States, Italy and Spain and spanned both the acute and convalescent phases of COVID-19. Where available, HLA class I and class II types were obtained from metadata supplied by the sample provider rather than from assay-based typing. The repertoires were released in a freely available public database intended as a resource for research on the immune response to SARS-CoV-2. Deeply sampled blood TCRbeta repertoires from subjects exposed to, actively infected with, or recovered from COVID-19 were included in the dataset. The material from the prospective study consisted of cDNA or gDNA derived from T cells, B-cell-depleted T cells, or PBMCs. A de-identified subject ID, COVID-19 status, age in years and sex were almost always included in the sample metadata. Samples came from the ongoing ImmuneRACE study (first 160 participants) plus 1,254 subjects from 6 global collaborators. Paper-wide results and their limitations: Clinical and demographic metadata were provided uncurated, with the amount varying by source and participant.

Each collaborating institution followed its own protocols to collect whole blood in K2EDTA tubes. Collaborator samples were shipped for TCRbeta analysis as frozen whole blood, isolated PBMCs, or DNA extracted from either sample type. TCRbeta CDR3 regions were amplified from genomic DNA using the immunoSEQ Assay, a bias-controlled multiplex PCR. The paper's data handling went like this. Within the assay, amplification of reference gene primers was used to estimate how many nucleated cells each sample contained. Sequence reads were collapsed and filtered to measure the absolute abundance of every unique TCRbeta CDR3 rearrangement. Productive Simpson clonality was computed per sample as the square root of Simpson's diversity index over productive rearrangements. What TCRdb holds here is the immuneACCESS table cut down to in-frame rearrangements. Part of the clones is not present; checked against another copy, under half of the missing clones reflect an unresolved V gene, and the others are unexplained. V, J and clone size derive from that table, while D and trimming were established from the DNA sequence. The sample includes some 21,000 clones, with roughly 73% observed a single time. Less than 20% of the sample is taken by the ten largest.

This clone occurred once. The antigen it recognizes is unknown. Base qualities were left out, and no much larger clone turns up one base away. The junction shows trimming of 5 bases on V and 3 bases on J, and the gene matches do not reach 4 bases of it. The CDR3 measures 13 amino acids from cysteine to phenylalanine. The retained sequence is limited to the CDR3, 39 bases, with the frame set at the first base. Based on the germline V gene (reference sequence), the CDR1 and CDR2 sequences are LGHDT and YNNKEL. The chain was built from TRBV3-1 (or the pseudogene TRBV3-2) and TRBJ2-7, with 7 bases in between that match TRBD1. This TCR was sampled from a human donor in a cohort sampled during active or convalescent COVID-19. Sequences were obtained from peripheral blood. CDR3 reads: CASSRRTGYEQYF. The nucleotide sequence reads TGTGCCAGCAGCAGACGGACAGGCTACGAGCAGTACTTC.